The 21 T cell receptor beta chains below were found in one sample sequenced in a study of blood T cell repertoires in COVID-19. The table came from immunoSEQ multiplex PCR; TCRdb's copy has only in-frame clones and leaves some out. The data show roughly 120,000 clones, more than 75% seen once. The sample was peripheral blood. Receptor source: a woman in her forties or fifties with acute or convalescent COVID-19.

The V call is TRBV19, the J call TRBJ2-7, with TRBD2 as a possible D gene (6 bases). Germline-derived CDR1 and CDR2 are LNHDA and SQIVND (reference sequence). This CDR3 is built from 14 residues. V lost 5 bases to trimming and J lost 0 bases, with 11 bases between them. Here the CDR3 reads CASSPQTSSYEQYF. DNA for the CDR3: TGTGCCAGTAGTCCCCAGACTAGCTCCTACGAGCAGTACTTC. The entire variable domain, with the rest obtained from reference TRBV19 and TRBJ2-7, is as follows: DGGITQSPKYLFRKEGQNVTLSCEQNLNHDAMYWYRQDPGQGLRLIYYSQIVNDFQKGDIAEGYSVSREKKESFPLTVTSAQKNPTAFYLCASSPQTSSYEQYFGPGTRLTVT.

The J gene is TRBJ2-7, the V gene TRBV29-1, with D unclear. V dropped 2 bases and J dropped 4 bases, with 12 bases sitting between them. CDR1 and CDR2 (germline): SQVTM, ANQGSEA. The CDR3 is 13 amino acids. The CDR3 DNA follows: TGCAGCGTTGAAATGGGTAGGCGGTACGAGCAGTACTTC. It is translated as CSVEMGRRYEQYF.

CDR3 protein: CSASTNNYGYTF. CDR3 in DNA: TGCAGTGCTAGTACTAATAACTATGGCTACACCTTC. The V gene is TRBV20-1, the J gene TRBJ1-2; no firm D call. Germline values: CDR1 DFQATT, CDR2 SNEGSKA (reference sequence). Between the trimmed V and J ends, which lost 3 bases and 1 base, there was a span of 6 bases. The CDR3 has 12 residues.

This chain joins TRBV7-3 and TRBJ2-7; D gene unclear. The CDR3 is 15 amino acids. V was cut by 5 bases and J by 0 bases, with 14 bases left in between. CDR1 and CDR2 from the germline V gene are SGHTA and FQGTGA. Here the CDR3 reads CASSEELPSSYEQYF. For the CDR3, the DNA is TGTGCCAGCAGCGAAGAACTGCCGAGCTCCTACGAGCAGTACTTC.

This clone was counted once. The chain recombines TRBV24-1 with TRBJ2-2, with 7 bases matching TRBD1. This CDR3 contains 14 residues. J gave up 1 base and V 10 bases, and 5 bases lay outside the gene matches. Germline V gene lookup returns CDR1 KGHDR and CDR2 SFDVKD. Here the CDR3 reads CATSRTGNTGELFF. DNA for the CDR3: TGTGCCACTAGTAGGACAGGGAACACCGGGGAGCTGTTTTTT.

The CDR3 spells CAWSAPDRVSHEQFF. CDR3 in DNA: TGTGCCTGGAGTGCCCCGGACAGGGTGTCGCACGAGCAGTTCTTC. The chain joins TRBV30 to TRBJ2-1, with 8 bases identical to TRBD1. V was clipped by 1 base and J by 10 bases; unmatched bases: 12. This CDR3 comprises 15 residues. Germline CDR1 and CDR2: GTSNPN and SVGIG (reference sequence). Filled out from reference TRBV30 and TRBJ2-1, the complete variable domain reads SQTIHQWPATLVQPVGSPLSLECTVEGTSNPNLYWYRQAAGRGLQLLFYSVGIGQISSEVPQNLSASRPQDRQFILSSKKLLLSDSGFYLCAWSAPDRVSHEQFFGPGTRLTVL.

This chain links TRBV19 with TRBJ2-3, with 7 bases aligning to TRBD1. The CDR3 is made up of 16 amino acids. Germline lookup yields CDR1 LNHDA and CDR2 SQIVND (reference sequence). After removal of 10 bases from V and 0 bases from J, the junction contained 13 bases not matched to a gene. CDR3 protein: CATSDREVWSTDTQYF. CDR3 bases: TGTGCCACCTCAGACAGGGAAGTGTGGAGCACAGATACGCAGTATTTT.

This chain links TRBV10-3 with TRBJ2-1, with 7 positions matching TRBD1. Germline V lookup: CDR1 ENHRY, CDR2 SYGVKD. Trimming cost V 4 bases and J 0 bases; bases outside gene matches: 3. CDR3 length: 15 amino acids. The CDR3 coding sequence is TGTGCCATCAGTGTCGGGACAGACTCCTACAATGAGCAGTTCTTC. Translated: CAISVGTDSYNEQFF.

The V call is TRBV6-5, the J call TRBJ1-5; maybe TRBD1 (5 bases). V was clipped by 11 bases and J by 1 base, with 18 bases between them. Germline V gives CDR1 MNHEY, CDR2 SVGAGI. This CDR3 is 15 amino acids long. Here the CDR3 reads CAASAVRQSNQPQHF. DNA of the CDR3: TGTGCCGCCTCGGCAGTGCGACAGAGCAATCAGCCCCAGCATTTT.

J is TRBJ1-4 and V is TRBV7-9; no clear D gene. This CDR3 contains 10 residues. The germline gives CDR1 SEHNR, CDR2 FQNEAQ (reference sequence). Deletions cut 8 bases from V and 8 bases from J, with 6 bases between. The CDR3 sequence: CASEGEKLFF. DNA for the CDR3: TGTGCCAGCGAGGGCGAAAAACTGTTTTTT.

This clone was counted only a few times. V usage is TRBV4-2 and J usage is TRBJ2-7; 14 bases align to TRBD2. J lost 2 bases, V lost 1 base, and 7 bases had no gene match. The germline CDR1 and CDR2 sequences are LGHNA and YNFKEQ. There are 18 residues in the CDR3. CDR3 nucleotides: TGTGCCAGCAGCCAAGGGGGACTAGCGGGGGCGGTGACCTACGAGCAGTACTTC. It encodes CASSQGGLAGAVTYEQYF.

The chain links TRBV24-1 to TRBJ1-1; 9 nucleotides align to TRBD1. In germline, CDR1 is KGHDR, CDR2 SFDVKD. CDR3 length: 13 amino acids. The trim removed 7 bases at V and 5 bases at J, leaving 4 bases unmatched. The CDR3 spells CATRVDRGTEAFF. CDR3 coding DNA: TGTGCCACCAGAGTTGACAGGGGGACTGAAGCTTTCTTT.

V gene TRBV19 combines with J gene TRBJ2-1, with 8 bases lining up with TRBD2. Germline V lookup: CDR1 LNHDA, CDR2 SQIVND (reference sequence). The CDR3 consists of 13 residues. The V segment lost 3 bases and the J segment 6 bases; nucleotides outside the gene matches: 1. The CDR3 here is CASSIGTSNEQFF. CDR3 bases: TGTGCCAGTAGTATTGGGACTAGCAATGAGCAGTTCTTC.

The chain has TRBV6-1 and TRBJ2-5, with TRBD1 matching 10 bases. CDR1 is MNHNS, CDR2 SASEGT, per germline. There are 16 residues in the CDR3. J gave up 4 bases and V 2 bases, and 7 bases lay outside the gene matches. The CDR3 here is CASSEPGQGRSETQYF. CDR3 DNA: TGTGCCAGCAGTGAACCGGGACAGGGGAGGTCAGAGACCCAGTACTTC.

V usage is TRBV29-1 and J usage is TRBJ1-5; 8 bases are a match to TRBD1. CDR3 size: 13 residues. The V and J ends lost 6 bases and 3 bases, in that order; junction bases with no gene match: 4. Germline CDR1 and CDR2: SQVTM and ANQGSEA. CDR3 sequence reads: CSVGTGNNQPQHF. The CDR3, as DNA: TGCAGCGTCGGGACAGGTAACAATCAGCCCCAGCATTTT.

This clone appeared a few times. The J gene is TRBJ1-2, the V gene TRBV21-1; TRBD1, the D gene given by the table, was not confirmed from the DNA. TRBV21-1 represents a pseudogene. CDR3 length equals 13 residues. The CDR3 reads CAKGTGTYYGYTF. CDR3 nucleotide sequence: TGTGCCAAAGGGACAGGAACGTACTATGGCTACACCTTC.

V is TRBV28 and J is TRBJ2-7; TRBD2 agrees at 7 bases. V lost 7 bases to trimming and J lost 4 bases; unmatched junction nucleotides: 7. The CDR3 sequence is 13 residues long. Germline CDR1 MDHEN, CDR2 SYDVKM. CDR3 sequence: CASTHRGGYEQYF. CDR3 coding DNA: TGTGCCAGCACCCACCGGGGAGGGTACGAGCAGTACTTC.

The V call is TRBV5-1, the J call TRBJ2-5; 7 bases align to TRBD1. This CDR3 spans 15 amino acids. V dropped 4 bases and J dropped 1; count of bases not matched to a gene: 7. Germline loops: CDR1 SGHRS, CDR2 YFSETQ. The CDR3 protein is CASSRIGTAQETQYF. CDR3 sequence (DNA): TGCGCCAGCAGCCGAATCGGGACAGCCCAAGAGACCCAGTACTTC. The full variable domain, its missing parts supplied by reference TRBV5-1 and TRBJ2-5, is KAGVTQTPRYLIKTRGQQVTLSCSPISGHRSVSWYQQTPGQGLQFLFEYFSETQRNKGNFPGRFSGRQFSNSRSEMNVSTLELGDSALYLCASSRIGTAQETQYFGPGTRLLVL.

The chain couples TRBV10-3 to TRBJ1-2; no firm D call. Per the germline V gene, CDR1 is ENHRY and CDR2 is SYGVKD. V dropped 4 bases and J dropped 3 bases, with 9 bases sitting between them. The CDR3 loop spans 13 amino acids. Here the CDR3 reads CAISGTGDYGYTF. The DNA for the CDR3 is TGTGCCATCAGTGGAACCGGGGACTATGGCTACACCTTC.

This clone was observed many times. V and J are TRBV10-3 and TRBJ1-5; D is unclear. The CDR3 has 15 amino acids. With 2 bases removed from V and 0 bases from J, the gap between germline ends came to 8 bases. Germline CDR1 and CDR2: ENHRY and SYGVKD. The CDR3 sequence is CAISESLSSNQPQHF. DNA of the CDR3: TGTGCCATCAGTGAGAGTCTTAGTAGCAATCAGCCCCAGCATTTT.

The chain has TRBV11-3 and TRBJ2-1; the D is unclear. This CDR3 has 18 amino acids. The germline CDR1 and CDR2 sequences are SGHNT and YENEEA. The germline V and J ends were trimmed by 4 bases and 0 bases, with 19 bases remaining between them. In DNA, the CDR3 is TGTGCCAGCAGCTCCCGAGTCGGGTCCCAGAGCTCCTACAATGAGCAGTTCTTC. Translating it yields CASSSRVGSQSSYNEQFF.